This T cell receptor beta chain was observed in a study of blood T cell repertoires in COVID-19 (dated by TCRdb to the early 2020s). Notes on the research overall: Samples covering the acute and convalescent phases of COVID-19 were provided by collaborators in the United States, Italy and Spain. The sample metadata nearly always contained a de-identified subject ID, COVID-19 status, age in years and sex. A freely available public database, intended as a resource for researchers studying the immune response to SARS-CoV-2, is where the repertoires were released. The material from the prospective study consisted of cDNA or gDNA derived from T cells, B-cell-depleted T cells, or PBMCs. Samples came from the ongoing ImmuneRACE study (first 160 participants) plus 1,254 subjects from 6 global collaborators. HLA class I and class II types, where available, came from metadata supplied by the sample provider rather than from assay-based typing. Subjects who had been exposed to COVID-19, were actively infected with it, or had recovered from it provided the deeply sampled blood TCRbeta repertoires that made up the dataset. On the study overall, not on this receptor specifically: How much clinical and demographic metadata was included differed by source and by participant, and the metadata was provided uncurated.

Whole blood was collected in K2EDTA tubes by collaborating institutions according to the institutions' own protocols. Collaborator samples were shipped for TCRbeta analysis as frozen whole blood, isolated PBMCs, or DNA extracted from either sample type. V is reduced by 0 bases and J by 6 bases, leaving a spacing of 15 bases between them. Via the germline V gene, CDR1 is MNHEY and CDR2 SVGEGT. Spanning cysteine to phenylalanine, the CDR3 consists of 15 amino acids. CDR3 DNA only is kept here, 45 bases in frame from base 1. The immunoSEQ Assay, a bias-controlled multiplex PCR, was used to amplify TCRbeta CDR3 regions from genomic DNA. The original pipeline was this. Nucleated cell counts per sample were estimated from amplification of reference gene primers within the assay. To quantify the absolute abundance of each unique TCRbeta CDR3 rearrangement, sequence reads were collapsed and filtered. For each sample, productive Simpson clonality was calculated by taking the square root of Simpson's diversity index across productive rearrangements. The clones in this table, taken by TCRdb from immuneACCESS, are in-frame only. Not every clone is retained; where verified, under half of the shortfall comes from an unresolved V gene, and the cause of the rest is unknown. V, J and clone size are those of that table, while D and trimming were read from the DNA. This sample is represented by 150,000 to 200,000 clones; approximately 83% of them were singletons. Of the sample, about 1.5% is held by the ten largest clones.

Comment on this clone: Its antigen remains unidentified. Base-call qualities are not available, and no considerably larger clone is one nucleotide away.

This chain joins TRBV6-2 or TRBV6-3 to TRBJ2-7; the D gene identity is not certain. Sequenced input: peripheral blood. This TCR came from a human donor in a cohort sampled during active COVID-19. The nucleotides read TGTGCCAGCAGTTACTCGTTGGAGTATTCGGGCGAGCAGTACTTC. Its product reads: CASSYSLEYSGEQYF.